This T cell receptor beta chain derives from a study of blood T cell repertoires in COVID-19. Study in general: Samples came from the United States, Italy and Spain, spanning acute and convalescent COVID-19. PBMCs, B-cell-depleted T cells, or T cells were the source of the cDNA or gDNA that made up the material.

CDR1 is SGHDT and CDR2 is YYEEEE in the germline V gene. The CDR3 has 16 amino acids. The trim removed 0 bases at V and 6 bases at J, leaving 8 bases unmatched. In the original processing: Estimation of nucleated cell counts relied on the amplification of reference gene primers. TCRdb's copy holds only in-frame clones and misses some; the assay was immunoSEQ multiplex PCR. V, J and clone size are those of that table, while D and trimming were read from the DNA. Among around 130,000 clones listed, roughly four fifths were seen once. Participants were aged roughly 18 to 89 years, lived in 24 US areas, and enrolled virtually.

This receptor was identified in a middle-aged man with acute COVID-19. Sequenced material: PBMCs or T cells enriched from blood (not recorded which). This chain connects TRBV5-6 to TRBJ2-3; the match to TRBD2 covers 9 bases. The CDR3: CASSLGLADLKDTQYF. The CDR3, as DNA: TGTGCCAGCAGCTTGGGACTAGCGGACCTCAAGGATACGCAGTATTTT.